These 25 T cell receptor beta chains originate from one sample sequenced in a study of blood T cell repertoires in COVID-19. The method was immunoSEQ multiplex PCR; TCRdb's version includes in-frame clones alone and lacks a portion of them. Here the sample spans roughly 380,000 clones, approximately 89% being singletons. The sample was peripheral blood. The origin of the receptors is a woman aged 55-70 years with COVID-19, enrolled during active disease.

With regard to this clone: The sample holds other DNA sequences that translate to the same CDR3. V and J are TRBV9 and TRBJ2-3, with TRBD2 as a possible D gene (6 bases). Per germline, CDR1 SGDLS and CDR2 YYNGEE. CDR3 length equals 14 residues. Between the trimmed V and J ends, which lost 2 bases and 0 bases, there was a span of 7 bases. The CDR3 sequence: CASSVAGSTDTQYF. Here the CDR3 DNA reads TGTGCCAGCAGCGTCGCGGGGAGCACAGATACGCAGTATTTT.

The chain combines TRBV7-3 with TRBJ2-2, with a tentative D call TRBD1 (6 bases). V was cut by 1 base and J by 6 bases, with 12 bases left in between. The germline gives CDR1 SGHTA, CDR2 FQGTGA. The CDR3 runs 15 residues. CDR3 loop: CASSLRAGAPGELFF. In DNA, the CDR3 is TGTGCCAGCAGCTTAAGGGCAGGGGCCCCCGGGGAGCTGTTTTTT.

Only one count was recorded for this clone. The rearrangement joins TRBV6-2 or TRBV6-3 to TRBJ2-3, with 7 positions matching TRBD1. V lost 4 bases, J lost 1 base, and 2 bases stayed unmatched. This CDR3 has 14 amino acids. Germline CDR1 reads MNHEY; CDR2 reads SVGEGT. The CDR3 is CASSFQGGTDTQYF. The DNA of the CDR3 is TGTGCCAGCAGTTTCCAGGGGGGCACAGATACGCAGTATTTT.

This chain links TRBV18 with TRBJ1-1; no firm D call. Germline CDR1 is KGHSH and CDR2 is LQKENI. This CDR3 comprises 14 residues. Trimming stripped 3 bases from V and 3 bases from J, with 11 bases between. The CDR3 DNA reads as TGTGCCAGCTCACCGTCGTGGAGGGACACTGAAGCTTTCTTT. It encodes CASSPSWRDTEAFF.

V gene TRBV21-1 combines with J gene TRBJ1-5; the table gives TRBD1 as D, unverified against the DNA. TRBV21-1 counts as a pseudogene. The CDR3 is 18 residues long. This CDR3 is CASSKAQGTVYSNQPQHF. CDR3 bases: TGTGCCAGCAGCAAAGCGCAGGGGACAGTTTATAGCAATCAGCCCCAGCATTTT.

V is TRBV2 and J is TRBJ1-3; 7 nucleotides align to TRBD1. CDR1 is SNHLY, CDR2 FYNNEI, per germline. The CDR3 consists of 15 residues. V shed 6 bases and J 6 bases; nucleotides not matched to a gene: 11. The CDR3 reads CASRVQGLPENTIYF. The CDR3, as DNA: TGTGCCAGCAGGGTACAGGGGCTGCCTGAAAACACCATATATTTT.

J is TRBJ1-5 and V is TRBV5-4; 11 bases map to TRBD1. After removal of 4 bases from V and 7 bases from J, the junction contained 16 bases not matched to a gene. From germline, CDR1 is SGHNT and CDR2 YYREEE (reference sequence). The CDR3 covers 18 residues. Here the CDR3 DNA reads TGTGCCAGCAGCGCCGCACCCGGGACAGGGGGTAAGAGACAGCCCCAGCATTTT. Its protein is CASSAAPGTGGKRQPQHF.

This chain links TRBV28 with TRBJ2-3; TRBD1 might be the D (6 bases). V was trimmed by 6 bases and J by 5 bases, leaving 15 bases between them. The germline CDR1 and CDR2 sequences are MDHEN and SYDVKM. CDR3 length equals 14 residues. CDR3: CASRYTQTGDTQYF. The CDR3 nucleotides read TGTGCCAGCAGGTACACTCAGACAGGAGATACGCAGTATTTT.

The rearrangement joins TRBV2 to TRBJ2-7; 10 bases are shared with TRBD1. The J segment lost 3 bases and the V segment lost 4 bases, leaving 3 bases of the junction unmatched. Germline assignment: CDR1 SNHLY and CDR2 FYNNEI. The CDR3 sequence is 14 residues long. CDR3 bases: TGTGCCAGCAGTGGGACAGGGGGAAGCTACGAGCAGTACTTC. The encoded protein is CASSGTGGSYEQYF.

This chain uses TRBV18 with TRBJ1-2, with 7 bases aligning to TRBD1. The V gene's germline CDR1 is KGHSH and CDR2 LQKENI. The CDR3 covers 15 residues. J was trimmed by 5 bases and V by 6 bases; bases with no gene match: 12. The CDR3 protein is CASSKETGRSYGYTF. CDR3 bases: TGTGCCAGCTCCAAGGAGACAGGGCGATCGTATGGCTACACCTTC.

The chain has TRBV10-3 and TRBJ1-2; D is undetermined. V was trimmed by 4 bases and J by 0 bases, leaving 9 bases between them. CDR3 length: 14 residues. Germline V gives CDR1 ENHRY, CDR2 SYGVKD. CDR3 sequence reads: CAISGLPANYGYTF. Here the CDR3 DNA reads TGTGCCATCAGTGGTTTGCCAGCTAACTATGGCTACACCTTC.

The rearrangement joins TRBV6-5 to TRBJ1-1; TRBD1 is a possible D gene (6 bases). The CDR3 is made up of 15 amino acids. V lost 0 bases and J lost 5, with 13 bases in between. CDR1 is MNHEY, CDR2 SVGAGI, per germline. CDR3 protein: CASSYSNAGETEAFF. The CDR3 DNA sequence: TGTGCCAGCAGTTACTCGAACGCAGGGGAAACTGAAGCTTTCTTT.

The chain uses TRBV3-1 (or the pseudogene TRBV3-2) and TRBJ1-2; no clear D. This CDR3 has 13 residues. V was shortened by 6 bases and J by 5 bases, with 13 bases between the two germline ends. Germline CDR1 LGHDT, CDR2 YNNKEL (reference sequence). The CDR3 sequence: CASSRPGEYGYTF. CDR3 nucleotide sequence: TGTGCCAGCAGTCGTCCCGGGGAATATGGCTACACCTTC.

The V gene is TRBV6-5, the J gene TRBJ2-2; 9 bases are a match to TRBD1. Unmatched junction bases numbered 4, after V lost 3 bases and J lost 5 bases. Germline-derived CDR1 and CDR2 are MNHEY and SVGAGI. The CDR3 sequence is 15 residues long. This CDR3 reads CASSYRQGGTGELFF. DNA of the CDR3: TGTGCCAGCAGTTATAGACAGGGGGGGACCGGGGAGCTGTTTTTT.

The chain recombines TRBV6-2 or TRBV6-3 with TRBJ2-3; 16 bases line up with TRBD2. Looked up from germline, CDR1 is MNHEY and CDR2 is SVGEGT. The CDR3 covers 16 residues. Trimming took 2 bases from V and 4 from J; bases not matched to a gene: 0. DNA for the CDR3: TGTGCCAGCAGTTACGGGACTAGCGGGGGGGCAGATACGCAGTATTTT. Translating it yields CASSYGTSGGADTQYF.

This chain joins TRBV28 and TRBJ2-7, with 8 nucleotides matching TRBD1. Trimming at V came to 8 bases and at J to 4 bases, leaving 4 bases not matched to a gene. Germline V gives CDR1 MDHEN, CDR2 SYDVKM. This CDR3 contains 12 residues. CDR3 in amino acids: CASAQGAYEQYF. DNA for the CDR3: TGTGCCAGCGCCCAGGGGGCTTACGAGCAGTACTTC. Looking up the rest from reference TRBV28 and TRBJ2-7 gives the full variable domain: DVKVTQSSRYLVKRTGEKVFLECVQDMDHENMFWYRQDPGLGLRLIYFSYDVKMKEKGDIPEGYSVSREKKERFSLILESASTNQTSMYLCASAQGAYEQYFGPGTRLTVT.

The CDR3 DNA reads as TGTGCCAGTAGTCCTAAACGGACAGGGAATCCTAACTATGGCTACACCTTC. It translates to CASSPKRTGNPNYGYTF. The chain links TRBV19 to TRBJ1-2; TRBD1 matches 8 bases. Germline V CDR1 and CDR2: LNHDA, SQIVND (reference sequence). Trimming removed 5 bases from V and 0 bases from J; junction bases left unmatched: 11. CDR3 length equals 17 residues.

V and J are TRBV5-1 and TRBJ2-7; D gene uncertain. The CDR3 spans 14 residues. Deletions cut 5 bases from V and 2 bases from J, with 14 bases between. Per the germline V gene, CDR1 is SGHRS and CDR2 is YFSETQ. The CDR3, as DNA: TGCGCCAGCAGAGCCGGGTTAACCGCCTACGAGCAGTACTTC. It translates to CASRAGLTAYEQYF.

The gene calls are TRBV9 and TRBJ2-1; TRBD2 aligns across 8 bases. Germline V CDR1 and CDR2: SGDLS, YYNGEE. The CDR3 covers 15 residues. J gave up 8 bases and V 1 base, and 8 bases lay outside the gene matches. CDR3 loop: CASSVPAGGRDEQFF. CDR3 DNA: TGTGCCAGCAGCGTACCGGCGGGGGGAAGGGATGAGCAGTTCTTC.

The rearrangement joins TRBV5-1 to TRBJ1-2; no clear D. Trimming stripped 6 bases from V and 2 bases from J, with 14 bases between. This CDR3 has 14 residues. Looked up from germline, CDR1 is SGHRS and CDR2 is YFSETQ. The chain's CDR3 is CASNLEGANYGYTF. The CDR3 bases are TGCGCCAGCAACCTTGAGGGCGCCAACTATGGCTACACCTTC. The variable domain in full, with the rest retrieved from reference TRBV5-1 and TRBJ1-2, is KAGVTQTPRYLIKTRGQQVTLSCSPISGHRSVSWYQQTPGQGLQFLFEYFSETQRNKGNFPGRFSGRQFSNSRSEMNVSTLELGDSALYLCASNLEGANYGYTFGSGTRLTVV.

This sequence joins TRBV7-8 and TRBJ2-1; 7 bases agree with TRBD1. V trimming: 7 bases; J trimming: 4 bases; junction bases outside the gene matches: 10. This CDR3 spans 15 amino acids. The germline gives CDR1 SGHVS, CDR2 FQNEAQ. DNA of the CDR3: TGTGCCAGCACCCCCCGGGACAGAGCTTACAATGAGCAGTTCTTC. This translates into CASTPRDRAYNEQFF.

The J gene is TRBJ2-1, the V gene TRBV7-2; maybe TRBD1 (6 bases). V dropped 6 bases and J dropped 6 bases, with 12 bases sitting between them. The CDR3 length is 13 residues. The germline V gene has CDR1 SGHTA and CDR2 FQGNSA. CDR3 in DNA: TGTGCCAGCAGTCTCCGACAGGCCAATGAGCAGTTCTTC. It is translated as CASSLRQANEQFF.

This chain links TRBV10-2 with TRBJ1-2, with D possibly being TRBD1 (6 bases). The V gene's germline CDR1 is WSHSY and CDR2 SAAADI. Trimming left V 3 bases short and J 3 bases short, with 14 bases between. The CDR3 is 15 residues long. Here the CDR3 DNA reads TGCGCCAGCAGTGACAGGGGAAGTAAGGACTATGGCTACACCTTC. It specifies CASSDRGSKDYGYTF.

V is TRBV9 and J is TRBJ1-4, with D hard to call. V lost 4 bases and J lost 5, with 12 bases in between. The CDR3 has 14 residues. Germline V gene data show CDR1 as SGDLS and CDR2 as YYNGEE. The CDR3 nucleotides read TGTGCCAGCAGCCCACTTGACGGGAATGAAAAACTGTTTTTT. This sequence encodes CASSPLDGNEKLFF.

The genes are TRBV5-1 and TRBJ2-3; TRBD1 matches at 9 bases. The CDR3 has 14 residues. CDR1 and CDR2 (germline): SGHRS, YFSETQ. V lost 2 bases, J lost 5 bases, and 3 bases stayed unmatched. The CDR3 spells CASSFTGGGDTQYF. The CDR3 DNA follows: TGCGCCAGCAGCTTCACAGGGGGCGGAGATACGCAGTATTTT.